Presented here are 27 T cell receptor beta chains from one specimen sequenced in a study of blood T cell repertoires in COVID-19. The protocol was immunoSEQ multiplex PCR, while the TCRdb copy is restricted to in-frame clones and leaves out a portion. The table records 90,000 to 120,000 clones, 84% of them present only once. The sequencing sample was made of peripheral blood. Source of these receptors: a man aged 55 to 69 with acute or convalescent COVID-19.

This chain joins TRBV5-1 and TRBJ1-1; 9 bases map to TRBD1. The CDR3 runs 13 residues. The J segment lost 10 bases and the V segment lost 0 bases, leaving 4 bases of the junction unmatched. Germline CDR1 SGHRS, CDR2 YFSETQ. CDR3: CASSLGTGETAFF. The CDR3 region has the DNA TGCGCCAGCAGCTTGGGGACAGGGGAAACAGCTTTCTTT.

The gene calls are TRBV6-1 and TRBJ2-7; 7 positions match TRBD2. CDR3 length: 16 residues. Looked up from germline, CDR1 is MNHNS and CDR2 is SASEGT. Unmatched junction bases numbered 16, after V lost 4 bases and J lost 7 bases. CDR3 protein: CASSALASGRLGEQYV. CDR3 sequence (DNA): TGTGCCAGCAGTGCGCTTGCTAGCGGCCGACTAGGGGAGCAGTACGTC.

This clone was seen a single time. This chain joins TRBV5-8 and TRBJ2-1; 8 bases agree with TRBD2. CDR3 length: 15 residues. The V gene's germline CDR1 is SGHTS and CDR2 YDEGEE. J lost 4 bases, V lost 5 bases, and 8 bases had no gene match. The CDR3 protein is CASRGLSGSYNEQFF. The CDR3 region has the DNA TGTGCCAGCAGGGGACTAAGCGGGAGTTACAATGAGCAGTTCTTC.

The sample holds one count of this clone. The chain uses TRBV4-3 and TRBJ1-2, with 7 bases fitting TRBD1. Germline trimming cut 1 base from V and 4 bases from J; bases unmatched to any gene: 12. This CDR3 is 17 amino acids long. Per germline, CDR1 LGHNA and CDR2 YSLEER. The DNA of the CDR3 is TGCGCCAGCAGCCAAGTAGGCAGGGGGTATAATGTCTATGGCTACACCTTC. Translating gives CASSQVGRGYNVYGYTF.

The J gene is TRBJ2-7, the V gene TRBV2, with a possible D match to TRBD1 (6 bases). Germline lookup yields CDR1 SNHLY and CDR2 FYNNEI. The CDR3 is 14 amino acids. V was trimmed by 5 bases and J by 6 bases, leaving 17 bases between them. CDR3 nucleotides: TGTGCCAGCAGTAAGGACAGACCCAATAGCGAGCAGTACTTC. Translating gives CASSKDRPNSEQYF.

The CDR3 nucleotides read TGCGCCAGCAGCCCGAATACAGGGGACACTGAAGCTTTCTTT. It yields the protein CASSPNTGDTEAFF. The rearrangement joins TRBV5-1 to TRBJ1-1, with 7 bases lining up with TRBD1. Germline values: CDR1 SGHRS, CDR2 YFSETQ. V shed 4 bases, J shed 3 bases, and the junction held 6 bases outside the gene matches. This CDR3 has 14 amino acids.

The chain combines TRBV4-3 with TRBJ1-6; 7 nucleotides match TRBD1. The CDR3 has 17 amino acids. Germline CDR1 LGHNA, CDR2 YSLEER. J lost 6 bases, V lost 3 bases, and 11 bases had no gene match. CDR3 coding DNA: TGCGCCAGCAGCCAGCTCCCCAGGGGGTTCGGTAATTCACCCCTCCACTTT. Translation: CASSQLPRGFGNSPLHF.

This CDR3 is CASSPGLAGVGTDTQYF. For the CDR3, the DNA is TGTGCCAGCAGCCCCGGACTAGCGGGAGTAGGTACAGATACGCAGTATTTT. This chain connects TRBV3-1 (or the pseudogene TRBV3-2) to TRBJ2-3, with 13 nucleotides matching TRBD2. This CDR3 is 17 amino acids long. CDR1 is LGHDT and CDR2 is YNNKEL in the germline V gene (reference sequence). The junction had 7 bases not matched to a gene; V was cut back by 4 bases and J by 3 bases.

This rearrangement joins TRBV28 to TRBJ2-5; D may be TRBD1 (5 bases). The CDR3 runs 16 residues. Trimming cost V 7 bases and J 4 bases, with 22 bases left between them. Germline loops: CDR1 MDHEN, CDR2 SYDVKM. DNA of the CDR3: TGTGCCAGCACCTTAGGGGCAGGCCGTTTGGGAGAGACCCAGTACTTC. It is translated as CASTLGAGRLGETQYF.

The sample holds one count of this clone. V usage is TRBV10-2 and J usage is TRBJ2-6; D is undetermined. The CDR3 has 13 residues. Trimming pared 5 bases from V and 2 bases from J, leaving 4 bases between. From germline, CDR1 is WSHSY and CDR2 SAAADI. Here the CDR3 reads CASSPAGANVLTF. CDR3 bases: TGCGCCAGCAGTCCAGCTGGGGCCAACGTCCTGACTTTC.

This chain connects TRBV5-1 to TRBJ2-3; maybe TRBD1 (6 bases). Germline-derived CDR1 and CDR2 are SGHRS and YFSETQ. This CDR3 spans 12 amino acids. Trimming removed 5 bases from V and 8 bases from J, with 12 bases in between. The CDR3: CASSSDRGTQYF. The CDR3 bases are TGCGCCAGCAGTTCGGACAGAGGTACGCAGTATTTT.

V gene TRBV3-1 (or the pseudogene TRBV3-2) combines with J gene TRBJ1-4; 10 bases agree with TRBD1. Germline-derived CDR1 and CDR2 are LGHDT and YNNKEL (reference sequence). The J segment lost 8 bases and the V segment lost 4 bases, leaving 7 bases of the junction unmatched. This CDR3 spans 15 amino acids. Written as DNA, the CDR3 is TGTGCCAGCAGCCCCTATGACAGGGGGCAGGAAAAACTGTTTTTT. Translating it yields CASSPYDRGQEKLFF.

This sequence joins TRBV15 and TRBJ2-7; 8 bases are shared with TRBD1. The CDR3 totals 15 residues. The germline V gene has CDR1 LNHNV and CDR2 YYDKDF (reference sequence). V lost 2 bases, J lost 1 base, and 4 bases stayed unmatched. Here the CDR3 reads CATSRRQGYSYEQYF. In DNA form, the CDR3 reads TGTGCCACCAGCAGACGACAGGGGTATTCCTACGAGCAGTACTTC.

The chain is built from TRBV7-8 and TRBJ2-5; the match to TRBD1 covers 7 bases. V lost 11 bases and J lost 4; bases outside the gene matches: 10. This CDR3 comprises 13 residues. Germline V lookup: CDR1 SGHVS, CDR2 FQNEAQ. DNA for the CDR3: TGTGCCCTAGAAGGGGGCGTAGGAGAGACCCAGTACTTC. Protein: CALEGGVGETQYF.

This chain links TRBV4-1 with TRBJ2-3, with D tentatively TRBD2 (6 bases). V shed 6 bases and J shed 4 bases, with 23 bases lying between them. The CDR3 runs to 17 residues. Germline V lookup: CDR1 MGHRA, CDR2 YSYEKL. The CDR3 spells CASSQRTGTLDADTQYF. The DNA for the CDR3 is TGCGCCAGCAGTCAGAGGACCGGGACTTTGGATGCAGATACGCAGTATTTT.

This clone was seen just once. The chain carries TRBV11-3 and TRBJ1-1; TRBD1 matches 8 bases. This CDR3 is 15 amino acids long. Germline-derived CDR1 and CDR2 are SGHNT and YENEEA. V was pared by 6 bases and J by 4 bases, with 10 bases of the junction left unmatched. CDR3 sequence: CASRSRTGLSTEAFF. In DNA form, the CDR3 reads TGTGCCAGCAGATCCCGGACAGGGTTGAGCACTGAAGCTTTCTTT.

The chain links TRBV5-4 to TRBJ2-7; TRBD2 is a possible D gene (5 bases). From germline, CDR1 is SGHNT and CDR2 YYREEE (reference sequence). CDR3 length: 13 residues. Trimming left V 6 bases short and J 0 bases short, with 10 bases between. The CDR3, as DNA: TGTGCCAGCAACCCTCGGGACTCCTACGAGCAGTACTTC. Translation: CASNPRDSYEQYF.

CDR3 loop: CASSFREANNEQFF. The CDR3 DNA reads TGCGCCAGCAGCTTCCGCGAGGCCAACAATGAGCAGTTCTTC. V and J are TRBV5-1 and TRBJ2-1; D is undetermined. The CDR3 runs to 14 residues. CDR1 SGHRS and CDR2 YFSETQ come from the germline V gene. V dropped 2 bases and J dropped 5 bases, with 11 bases sitting between them.

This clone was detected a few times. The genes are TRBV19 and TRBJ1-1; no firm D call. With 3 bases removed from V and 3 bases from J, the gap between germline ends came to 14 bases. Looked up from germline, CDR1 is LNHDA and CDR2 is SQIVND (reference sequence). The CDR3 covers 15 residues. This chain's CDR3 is CASSISASDYTEAFF. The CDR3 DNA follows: TGTGCCAGTAGTATTAGTGCGTCAGACTACACTGAAGCTTTCTTT.

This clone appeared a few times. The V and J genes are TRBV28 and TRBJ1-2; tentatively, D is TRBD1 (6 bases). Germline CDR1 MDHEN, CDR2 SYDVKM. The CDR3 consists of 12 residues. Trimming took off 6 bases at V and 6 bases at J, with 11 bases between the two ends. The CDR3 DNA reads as TGTGCCAGCAGGCGACAGGTCGATGGCTACACCTTC. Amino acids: CASRRQVDGYTF.

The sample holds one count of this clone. DNA for the CDR3: TGCGCCAGCAGCAGAAACCCTACGGGAGGCGGGGAGCTGTTTTTT. It codes for CASSRNPTGGGELFF. This chain uses TRBV5-1 with TRBJ2-2; 7 bases align to TRBD2. The CDR3 is 15 residues long. Germline CDR1 is SGHRS and CDR2 is YFSETQ. Trimming at V came to 4 bases and at J to 7 bases, leaving 10 bases not matched to a gene. The full variable domain, completed using reference TRBV5-1 and TRBJ2-2, is KAGVTQTPRYLIKTRGQQVTLSCSPISGHRSVSWYQQTPGQGLQFLFEYFSETQRNKGNFPGRFSGRQFSNSRSEMNVSTLELGDSALYLCASSRNPTGGGELFFGEGSRLTVL.

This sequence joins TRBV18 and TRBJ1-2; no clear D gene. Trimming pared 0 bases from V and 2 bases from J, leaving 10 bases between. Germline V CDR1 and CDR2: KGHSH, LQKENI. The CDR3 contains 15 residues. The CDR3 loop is CASSPPISGNYGYTF. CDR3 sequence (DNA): TGTGCCAGCTCACCACCGATTTCGGGGAACTATGGCTACACCTTC.

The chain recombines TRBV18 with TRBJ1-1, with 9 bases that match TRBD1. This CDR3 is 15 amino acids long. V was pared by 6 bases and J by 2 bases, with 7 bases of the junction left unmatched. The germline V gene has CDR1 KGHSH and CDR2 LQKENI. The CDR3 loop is CASSPNRGLNTEAFF. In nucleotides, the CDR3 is TGTGCCAGCTCTCCAAACAGGGGGCTTAACACTGAAGCTTTCTTT. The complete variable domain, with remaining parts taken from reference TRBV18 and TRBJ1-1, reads NAGVMQNPRHLVRRRGQEARLRCSPMKGHSHVYWYRQLPEEGLKFMVYLQKENIIDESGMPKERFSAEFPKEGPSILRIQQVVRGDSAAYFCASSPNRGLNTEAFFGQGTRLTVV.

The CDR3 nucleotides read TGTGCCAGCAGCGTACGGACAGGGGGGTATGAGCAGTTCTTC. Protein product: CASSVRTGGYEQFF. The chain links TRBV11-3 to TRBJ2-1; 10 nucleotides align to TRBD1. The CDR3 has 14 residues. From germline, CDR1 is SGHNT and CDR2 YENEEA. The ends lost 5 bases at V and 8 bases at J; junction bases unmatched: 6.

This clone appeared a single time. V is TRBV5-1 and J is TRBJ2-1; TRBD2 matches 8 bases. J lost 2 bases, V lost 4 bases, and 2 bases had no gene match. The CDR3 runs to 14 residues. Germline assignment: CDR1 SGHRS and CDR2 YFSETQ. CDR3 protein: CASSVTSAYNEQFF. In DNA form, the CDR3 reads TGCGCCAGCAGCGTGACTAGCGCCTACAATGAGCAGTTCTTC.

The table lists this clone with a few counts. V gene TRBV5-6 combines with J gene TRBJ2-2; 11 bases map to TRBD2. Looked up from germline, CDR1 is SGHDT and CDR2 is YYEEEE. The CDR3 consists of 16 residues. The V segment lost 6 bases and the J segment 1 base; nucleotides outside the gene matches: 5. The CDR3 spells CASKLAGGENTGELFF. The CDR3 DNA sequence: TGTGCCAGCAAATTAGCGGGAGGGGAGAACACCGGGGAGCTGTTTTTT. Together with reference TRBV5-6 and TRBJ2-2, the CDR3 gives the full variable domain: DAGVTQSPTHLIKTRGQQVTLRCSPKSGHDTVSWYQQALGQGPQFIFQYYEEEERQRGNFPDRFSGHQFPNYSSELNVNALLLGDSALYLCASKLAGGENTGELFFGEGSRLTVL.

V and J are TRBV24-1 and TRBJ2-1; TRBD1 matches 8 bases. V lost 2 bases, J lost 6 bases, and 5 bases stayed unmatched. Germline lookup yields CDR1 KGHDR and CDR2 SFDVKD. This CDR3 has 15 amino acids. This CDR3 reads CATSDSYRGANEQFF. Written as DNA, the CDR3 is TGTGCCACCAGTGATTCCTACAGGGGGGCCAATGAGCAGTTCTTC.